The entry that follows covers one TCR beta chain sequence. The table came from immunoSEQ multiplex PCR; TCRdb's copy has only in-frame clones and leaves some out. The sample includes 400,000 to 450,000 clones, about nine tenths of them seen just once. The data derive from a study of control samples from healthy donors and cancer patients. Sequencing used PBMCs. The TCR comes from a middle-aged man with head and neck cancer.

In nucleotides, the CDR3 is TGTGCCACCAGCAGATCGGGGGGGTCTCCTCCCTACGAGCAGTACTTC. It encodes CATSRSGGSPPYEQYF. V gene TRBV15 combines with J gene TRBJ2-7, with 8 nucleotides matching TRBD2. J gave up 2 bases and V 2 bases, and 8 bases lay outside the gene matches. CDR3 size: 16 residues. CDR1 is LNHNV, CDR2 YYDKDF, per germline (reference sequence).